This T cell receptor beta chain was identified during a study of T cell responses to AZD1222 COVID-19 vaccine. Study-wide results and caveats: Clonal diversity was possibly underestimated; the donors were predominantly white British and more often female. Repertoire samples came only from after the peak T cell response.

Germline assignment: CDR1 SQVTM and CDR2 ANQGSEA. The CDR3 extends over 17 amino acids. J lost 7 bases, V lost 3 bases, and 15 bases had no gene match. Comment on this clone: Its specificity is not known.

Libraries were prepared by immunoSEQ multiplex PCR; TCRdb keeps only in-frame clonotypes and omits some of them. The sample records roughly 100,000 clones, about 88% being singletons. This TCR was sampled from an adult who received the AZD1222 COVID-19 vaccine. V is TRBV29-1 and J is TRBJ2-1, with 10 positions matching TRBD1. This sample comprised peripheral blood, obtained 28 days after the second AZD1222 dose. CDR3 sequence reads: CSVDRGIGTGVFNEQFF. The CDR3 DNA follows: TGCAGCGTTGATCGTGGGATTGGGACAGGGGTGTTTAATGAGCAGTTCTTC.